The clone carrying this T cell receptor beta chain was counted a single time. The data belong to a study of blood T cell repertoires in COVID-19. CDR1 is SNHLY and CDR2 is FYNNEI in the germline V gene. V dropped 4 bases and J dropped 0; count of bases not matched to a gene: 5. CDR3 length: 16 amino acids. Some clones are missing from TCRdb's copy, which holds only in-frame ones; the method was immunoSEQ multiplex PCR. The table lists roughly 200,000 clones, approximately 85% of them singletons, with around 3% in the top ten. This sequence originates from a man aged 55 to 70 with acute or convalescent COVID-19. The sample taken for sequencing was peripheral blood. The rearrangement joins TRBV2 to TRBJ2-2, with 7 bases aligning to TRBD1. The CDR3 region is CASSVSGQPNTGELFF. The CDR3 nucleotides read TGTGCCAGCAGTGTATCGGGACAGCCGAACACCGGGGAGCTGTTTTTT.